These T cell receptor beta chains were read from a single sample in a study of early T cells in non-severe SARS-CoV-2 infection. TCRdb reanalysed the 5' RACE reads using MiXCR and keeps one entry per CDR3 protein. The sample carries some 73,000 distinct CDR3 sequences, 10% to 15% recorded once. The sequenced sample consisted of whole blood. The receptors here all came from an adult who was a healthcare worker with PCR-confirmed SARS-CoV-2 infection or an uninfected control (not recorded which). Both conserved end residues are part of each CDR3. The D gene is left open where the match is weak. The size entry is marked missing in some rows and otherwise reads once, few, many or a size class.

clone size	J gene	V gene	D gene	CDR3 DNA	CDR3 protein
many	TRBJ2-3	TRBV24-1	.	TGTGCCACCAGTGAACGCAGGGATACGCAGTATTTT	CATSERRDTQYF
.	TRBJ1-4	TRBV7-2	TRBD1	TGTGCCAGCAGCCTGGACAGGGCTAATGAAAAACTGTTTTTT	CASSLDRANEKLFF
few	TRBJ2-7	TRBV5-4	.	TGTGCCAGCAGCCCCACCCTTCCCGGGTCAGGGATGAGAGACGAGCAGTACTTC	CASSPTLPGSGMRDEQYF
many	TRBJ1-6	TRBV9	TRBD1	TGTGCCAGCAGCGTAGCCCCGACAGGGAAGGGAGGTTCACCCCTCCACTTT	CASSVAPTGKGGSPLHF
.	TRBJ2-4	TRBV2	TRBD1	TGTGCCAGCAGTCCCGGGACAGGGGGGACCAAAAACATTCAGTACTTC	CASSPGTGGTKNIQYF
few	TRBJ2-5	TRBV5-1	.	TGCGCCAGCAGCTCTACCCTCTACCAAGAGACCCAGTACTTC	CASSSTLYQETQYF
.	TRBJ2-1	TRBV7-8	.	TGTGCCAGCAGCGAATGGGGCGGGAGGACAGGGGATGAGCAGTTCTTC	CASSEWGGRTGDEQFF
.	TRBJ2-7	TRBV28	.	TGTGCCAGCTCTATTGGTTTCGAGCAGTACTTC	CASSIGFEQYF
many	TRBJ2-1	TRBV28	TRBD2	TGTGCCAGCAGTGACTCTAGCGGGGTTTCCTACAATGAGCAGTTCTTC	CASSDSSGVSYNEQFF
.	TRBJ1-5	TRBV4-1	.	TGCGCCAGCAGCCAAGACGGAGGGAGGGCCCAGCATTTT	CASSQDGGRAQHF
.	TRBJ2-7	TRBV28	TRBD1	TGTGCCAGCAGCCGGGGGGACAGGGACGAGCAGTACTTC	CASSRGDRDEQYF
.	TRBJ2-5	TRBV2	.	TGTGCCAGCAGTGAAGAGCAAGGGGTGCTCCAAGAGACCCAGTACTTC	CASSEEQGVLQETQYF
many	TRBJ2-5	TRBV7-2	TRBD1	TGTGCCAGCAGCTTAGGAGGACAGGGTTGGGGAGAGACCCAGTACTTC	CASSLGGQGWGETQYF
many	TRBJ2-3	TRBV28	TRBD2	TGTGCCAGCAGTTTTGAGGGTAGCGGGACAGATACGCAGTATTTT	CASSFEGSGTDTQYF
.	TRBJ1-1	TRBV29-1	.	TGCAGCGTTGCCCATACGGGTGCCACTGAAGCTTTCTTT	CSVAHTGATEAFF
.	TRBJ2-7	TRBV29-1	.	TGCAGCGTTGAACTTCTAGGGCAGGGCACCGACGAGCAGTACTTC	CSVELLGQGTDEQYF
few	TRBJ1-2	TRBV11-2	TRBD1	TGTGCCAGCAGCGGCCCCCGGACAGGGGAAACCTATGGCTACACCTTC	CASSGPRTGETYGYTF
few	TRBJ2-1	TRBV27	.	TGTGCCAGCAGTTCCATCCCGACTATTACGCCGTTCTTC	CASSSIPTITPFF